This TCR beta chain was retrieved from a study of blood T cell repertoires in COVID-19. Study context: The origin of the acute and convalescent COVID-19 samples was the United States, Italy and Spain. T cells, B-cell-depleted T cells, or PBMCs provided the cDNA or gDNA that served as material.

Here immunoSEQ multiplex PCR was the method, and the copy in TCRdb shows in-frame clones only, minus some. Of 120,000 to 150,000 clones in the sample, 75% to 90% were seen once. Enrolment of Seattle patients took place during active infection, and they were followed longitudinally. From germline, CDR1 is SGHTA and CDR2 FQGNSA. Trimming removed 0 bases from V and 0 bases from J, with 8 bases in between. The CDR3 contains 15 residues. The clonotype comes from a woman aged 60 to 75 with COVID-19, enrolled during active disease. The J gene is TRBJ1-2, the V gene TRBV7-2; no reliable D call. Sequencing input: peripheral blood. CDR3 DNA: TGTGCCAGCAGCTTAGCAGCTAGTGCTAACTATGGCTACACCTTC. Amino acid sequence: CASSLAASANYGYTF.